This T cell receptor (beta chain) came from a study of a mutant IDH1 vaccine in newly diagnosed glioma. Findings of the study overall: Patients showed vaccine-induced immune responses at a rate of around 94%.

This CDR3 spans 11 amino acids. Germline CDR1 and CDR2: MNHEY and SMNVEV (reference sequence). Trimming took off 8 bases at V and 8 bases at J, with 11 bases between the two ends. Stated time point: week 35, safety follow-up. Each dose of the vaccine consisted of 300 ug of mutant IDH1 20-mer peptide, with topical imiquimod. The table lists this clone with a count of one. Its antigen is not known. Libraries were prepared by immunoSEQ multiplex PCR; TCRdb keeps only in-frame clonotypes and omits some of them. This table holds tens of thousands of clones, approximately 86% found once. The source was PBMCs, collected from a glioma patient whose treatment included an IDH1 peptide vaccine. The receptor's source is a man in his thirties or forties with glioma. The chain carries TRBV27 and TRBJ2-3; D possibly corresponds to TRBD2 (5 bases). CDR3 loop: CASSFAGTQYF. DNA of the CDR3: TGTGCCAGCTCCTTTGCGGGTACGCAGTATTTT.